The 27 T cell receptor beta chains below were found in one sample sequenced in a study of cytomegalovirus exposure and HLA in healthy donors. Use of 60 Vbeta and 13 Jbeta primers characterized the PCR. Using immunoSEQ multiplex PCR, the repertoire was profiled, and TCRdb retains in-frame clones only, with some absent. In the table there are 95,000 to 100,000 clones, around 9.6% of which are singletons. The source material was PBMCs. Source of these receptors: a man between 45 and 60 years old in good health and CMV-seropositive.

This rearrangement joins TRBV27 to TRBJ2-7; the match to TRBD2 covers 11 bases. Looked up from germline, CDR1 is MNHEY and CDR2 is SMNVEV (reference sequence). The CDR3 spans 16 residues. The V segment lost 1 base and the J segment 4 bases; nucleotides outside the gene matches: 6. The CDR3 reads CASSLWPSGRRYEQYF. CDR3 sequence (DNA): TGTGCCAGCAGTTTATGGCCTAGCGGGAGGCGGTACGAGCAGTACTTC.

This clone was seen only a few times. The chain combines TRBV6-1 with TRBJ1-2; TRBD1 matches at 8 bases. The V and J ends lost 10 bases and 2 bases, in that order; junction bases with no gene match: 0. Germline loops: CDR1 MNHNS, CDR2 SASEGT. The length of the CDR3 is 11 residues. CDR3 DNA sequence: TGTGCCACAGGGGGCAACTATGGCTACACCTTC. Translation gives CATGGNYGYTF.

This chain joins TRBV19 and TRBJ2-1; D not certain. There are 15 residues in the CDR3. In germline, CDR1 is LNHDA, CDR2 SQIVND (reference sequence). Trimming stripped 10 bases from V and 6 bases from J, with 22 bases between. Here the CDR3 DNA reads TGTGCCACCAAAGCTCGAGACATATTAGGCAATGAGCAGTTCTTC. The encoded protein is CATKARDILGNEQFF.

Concerning this clone: The germline gene is not matched at one end of the junction; a read error may be the cause. This sequence joins TRBV5-1 and TRBJ1-6; D is possibly TRBD1 (5 bases). CDR1 and CDR2 from the germline V gene are SGHRS and YFSETQ. The CDR3 consists of 16 residues. The DNA for the CDR3 is TGCGCCAGCAGCTTGGCGTTGGGGCAAGATAATTCACACCTCCACTTT. As protein: CASSLALGQDNSHLHF.

The J gene is TRBJ1-4, the V gene TRBV18, with 7 bases aligning to TRBD1. The CDR3 has 14 residues. V was clipped by 5 bases and J by 5 bases; unmatched bases: 5. The V gene's germline CDR1 is KGHSH and CDR2 LQKENI. CDR3 in amino acids: CASSLGGGNEKLFF. The CDR3, as DNA: TGTGCCAGCTCATTAGGGGGCGGCAATGAAAAACTGTTTTTT.

In nucleotides, the CDR3 is TGTGCCAGCAGCCTAATGAACCTGCTAGCGTCCACCAGCACAGATACGCAGTATTTT. Translating gives CASSLMNLLASTSTDTQYF. The rearrangement uses TRBV7-3 and TRBJ2-3, with a tentative D call TRBD2 (6 bases). CDR3 length: 19 residues. Looked up from germline, CDR1 is SGHTA and CDR2 is FQGTGA. V was pared by 5 bases and J by 0 bases, with 24 bases between.

This clone was observed a few times. CDR3 DNA: TGTGCCAGCAGCTCTTCGACTAGCGGGTTATACGAGCAGTACTTC. Encoded protein: CASSSSTSGLYEQYF. J is TRBJ2-7 and V is TRBV4-2; 10 positions agree with TRBD2. Germline trimming cut 5 bases from V and 4 bases from J; bases unmatched to any gene: 8. The CDR3 is 15 residues long. CDR1 is LGHNA and CDR2 is YNFKEQ in the germline V gene.

The chain is built from TRBV28 and TRBJ2-7; D possibly corresponds to TRBD1 (6 bases). V dropped 2 bases and J dropped 0 bases, with 14 bases sitting between them. This CDR3 is 16 amino acids long. Germline CDR1 is MDHEN and CDR2 is SYDVKM. The CDR3 nucleotides are TGTGCCAGCAGTTTAAAGACAGGTTTGAGCTCCTACGAGCAGTACTTC. Protein product: CASSLKTGLSSYEQYF.

A few counts support this clone. CDR3: CASSDGINSGTSGMGWAYEQYF. The CDR3 DNA sequence: TGTGCCAGCAGTGACGGCATTAACTCCGGGACTAGCGGGATGGGCTGGGCCTACGAGCAGTACTTC. V and J are TRBV6-4 and TRBJ2-7; 13 bases align to TRBD2. The CDR3 totals 22 residues. Germline V gene sequence: CDR1 MRHNA, CDR2 SNTAGT. V was clipped by 2 bases and J by 2 bases; unmatched bases: 21.

This clone was counted only a few times. This chain joins TRBV5-1 and TRBJ2-7, with TRBD1 identical over 9 bases. The CDR3 length is 15 residues. J lost 5 bases, V lost 4 bases, and 10 bases had no gene match. Germline loops: CDR1 SGHRS, CDR2 YFSETQ. The CDR3: CASSLGDRAWDEQYF. The CDR3 bases are TGCGCCAGCAGCCTGGGGGACAGGGCCTGGGACGAGCAGTACTTC. Filled out from reference TRBV5-1 and TRBJ2-7, the complete variable domain reads KAGVTQTPRYLIKTRGQQVTLSCSPISGHRSVSWYQQTPGQGLQFLFEYFSETQRNKGNFPGRFSGRQFSNSRSEMNVSTLELGDSALYLCASSLGDRAWDEQYFGPGTRLTVT.

This sequence joins TRBV4-3 and TRBJ2-2, with D perhaps matching TRBD1 (6 bases). The CDR3 runs 18 residues. V lost 0 bases and J lost 0, with 14 bases in between. Germline V gene sequence: CDR1 LGHNA, CDR2 YSLEER. The chain's CDR3 is CASSQDLLGGTNTGELFF. The CDR3 coding sequence is TGCGCCAGCAGCCAAGATTTATTAGGGGGTACGAACACCGGGGAGCTGTTTTTT.

The chain recombines TRBV18 with TRBJ2-7; no clear D. The CDR3 extends over 14 amino acids. With 3 bases removed from V and 1 base from J, the gap between germline ends came to 10 bases. Per the germline V gene, CDR1 is KGHSH and CDR2 is LQKENI. The DNA of the CDR3 is TGTGCCAGCTCACCTAGTTCGACTTCCTACGAGCAGTACTTC. Protein: CASSPSSTSYEQYF.

This clone has only a few counts. The chain employs TRBV27 and TRBJ2-7, with 10 bases aligning to TRBD1. The CDR3 has 14 amino acids. The V gene's germline CDR1 is MNHEY and CDR2 SMNVEV (reference sequence). J lost 2 bases, V lost 4 bases, and 2 bases had no gene match. The CDR3 spells CASSYGTGAYEQYF. The CDR3 coding sequence is TGTGCCAGCAGTTACGGGACAGGGGCCTACGAGCAGTACTTC.

The chain carries TRBV11-2 and TRBJ1-4; 7 bases fit TRBD1. The CDR3 consists of 16 residues. Germline V CDR1 and CDR2: SGHAT, FQNNGV. After removal of 3 bases from V and 0 bases from J, the junction contained 4 bases not matched to a gene. CDR3 sequence reads: CASSLTGSTTNEKLFF. The CDR3 region has the DNA TGTGCCAGCAGCTTGACAGGGAGTACAACTAATGAAAAACTGTTTTTT.

This clone has more than one count but fewer than ten. The V gene is TRBV11-2, the J gene TRBJ1-5, with 8 bases that match TRBD1. The CDR3 runs to 13 residues. J gave up 7 bases and V 4 bases, and 3 bases lay outside the gene matches. Germline V gives CDR1 SGHAT, CDR2 FQNNGV. DNA of the CDR3: TGTGCCAGCAGCTGGGACAGGTCCCAGCCCCAGCATTTT. Translating gives CASSWDRSQPQHF.

The CDR3: CASADRGPMNTEAFF. The CDR3 DNA reads as TGTGCCAGTGCGGACAGGGGCCCCATGAACACTGAAGCTTTCTTT. This chain uses TRBV19 with TRBJ1-1, with 9 bases that match TRBD1. The CDR3 loop spans 15 amino acids. Losses at the gene ends were 8 bases for V and 0 bases for J; bases not matched to a gene: 7. CDR1 and CDR2 from the germline V gene are LNHDA and SQIVND (reference sequence). The full variable domain, its missing parts supplied by reference TRBV19 and TRBJ1-1, is DGGITQSPKYLFRKEGQNVTLSCEQNLNHDAMYWYRQDPGQGLRLIYYSQIVNDFQKGDIAEGYSVSREKKESFPLTVTSAQKNPTAFYLCASADRGPMNTEAFFGQGTRLTVV.

The chain is built from TRBV11-2 and TRBJ1-5; no clear D gene. V was shortened by 4 bases and J by 0 bases, with 10 bases between the two germline ends. Germline V gene lookup returns CDR1 SGHAT and CDR2 FQNNGV. The CDR3 length is 15 residues. CDR3 in amino acids: CASSSTGNSNQPQHF. The CDR3 coding sequence is TGTGCCAGCAGCTCTACGGGTAATAGCAATCAGCCCCAGCATTTT.

This clone was found a few times. J is TRBJ2-7 and V is TRBV6-5; 8 bases match TRBD1. Germline trimming cut 0 bases from V and 4 bases from J; bases unmatched to any gene: 8. CDR1 and CDR2 from the germline V gene are MNHEY and SVGAGI. The CDR3 is 16 residues long. In nucleotides, the CDR3 is TGTGCCAGCAGTTACTCCGGAACAGGGGGAATTTACGAGCAGTACTTC. Its translation is CASSYSGTGGIYEQYF.

The rearrangement uses TRBV29-1 and TRBJ2-7; 9 bases map to TRBD1. The CDR3 has 13 amino acids. Per germline, CDR1 SQVTM and CDR2 ANQGSEA. V lost 6 bases to trimming and J lost 3 bases; unmatched junction nucleotides: 6. The CDR3 nucleotides read TGCAGCGTGTCCCGGGACAGGGTCTACGAGCAGTACTTC. This sequence encodes CSVSRDRVYEQYF.

This chain uses TRBV7-9 with TRBJ1-4; D uncertain. This CDR3 is built from 16 residues. Trimming took 3 bases from V and 0 from J, leaving 11 bases between them. Germline V CDR1 and CDR2: SEHNR, FQNEAQ (reference sequence). The CDR3 DNA follows: TGTGCCAGCAGCTTTAGTTGGGCTACAACTAATGAAAAACTGTTTTTT. Translated, it gives CASSFSWATTNEKLFF.

This clone was seen more than once but under ten times. This rearrangement joins TRBV5-4 to TRBJ2-5; 8 bases line up with TRBD2. J was trimmed by 2 bases and V by 4 bases; bases with no gene match: 7. Germline V gives CDR1 SGHNT, CDR2 YYREEE (reference sequence). The CDR3 runs 15 residues. The CDR3 bases are TGTGCCAGCAGCACGCTCACGGGGGGGCAAGAGACCCAGTACTTC. As protein: CASSTLTGGQETQYF. The full variable domain, completed using reference TRBV5-4 and TRBJ2-5, is ETGVTQSPTHLIKTRGQQVTLRCSSQSGHNTVSWYQQALGQGPQFIFQYYREEENGRGNFPPRFSGLQFPNYSSELNVNALELDDSALYLCASSTLTGGQETQYFGPGTRLLVL.

This clone was recorded a few times. CDR3 DNA: TGCGCCAGCAGCCGCAGGGGATCACGACCCGAAGGCGAGCAGTACTTC. Encoded protein: CASSRRGSRPEGEQYF. The chain is built from TRBV4-1 and TRBJ2-7; a weak D match, TRBD1 (6 bases). The germline CDR1 and CDR2 sequences are MGHRA and YSYEKL. The CDR3 runs to 16 residues. V was clipped by 4 bases and J by 6 bases, with 22 bases between them.

This clone occurred a few times. CDR3 amino acids: CASSPEGQHGYTF. The CDR3 coding sequence is TGTGCCAGCTCACCAGAGGGTCAGCATGGCTACACCTTC. The chain joins TRBV18 to TRBJ1-2; no definite D call. Germline V gene data show CDR1 as KGHSH and CDR2 as LQKENI. V shed 2 bases and J shed 6 bases, with 10 bases lying between them. The CDR3 loop spans 13 amino acids.

This clone turned up a few times. CDR3 loop: CAWRQGLNTEAFF. The CDR3 DNA follows: TGTGCCTGGAGACAGGGTTTGAACACTGAAGCTTTCTTT. The gene calls are TRBV30 and TRBJ1-1; D is possibly TRBD1 (6 bases). From germline, CDR1 is GTSNPN and CDR2 SVGIG (reference sequence). V lost 3 bases, J lost 0 bases, and 8 bases lay in between. The CDR3 totals 13 residues.

This chain uses TRBV6-5 with TRBJ2-5; D call uncertain. The CDR3 length is 14 residues. CDR1 MNHEY and CDR2 SVGAGI come from the germline V gene. Deletions cut 2 bases from V and 4 bases from J, with 11 bases between. Here the CDR3 DNA reads TGTGCCAGCAGTTACCCTGGTCGGTTAGAGACCCAGTACTTC. It translates to CASSYPGRLETQYF.

This sequence joins TRBV28 and TRBJ1-2; the D is unclear. The CDR3 runs 14 residues. The germline V gene encodes CDR1 MDHEN and CDR2 SYDVKM. V was pared by 1 base and J by 5 bases, with 11 bases between. CDR3 in amino acids: CASSLSPVTYGYTF. CDR3 DNA: TGTGCCAGCAGTTTATCCCCCGTTACATATGGCTACACCTTC.

This CDR3 is CASSLGYSGRGEQFF. The CDR3 nucleotides are TGTGCCAGCAGTTTAGGGTATAGCGGAAGGGGTGAGCAGTTCTTC. The V gene is TRBV27, the J gene TRBJ2-1, with a tentative D call TRBD2 (6 bases). V was trimmed by 2 bases and J by 9 bases, leaving 17 bases between them. The length of the CDR3 is 15 residues. CDR1 and CDR2 (germline): MNHEY, SMNVEV (reference sequence).